This TCR beta chain appears in the sequencing data of a study of post-analysis software for immune sequencing data. Background on the study: The patients showed relapsing-remitting, secondary progressive and progressive-relapsing multiple sclerosis courses. Study-wide findings and caveats: Under F measure analysis, samples from one preparation batch co-clustered strongly. TRBV5-6, TRBV5-1 and TRBV20-1 belonged to a set of about five TRBV segments that were more frequent in patients than controls. Versus controls, multiple sclerosis patients showed significantly lower diversity (normalized Chao1).

V lost 6 bases to trimming and J lost 2 bases; unmatched junction nucleotides: 10. The germline CDR1 and CDR2 sequences are SGHTA and FQGNSA. The length of the CDR3 is 16 residues. TCR beta cDNA libraries had unique molecular identifiers. It was from roughly 0.93 to 9.6 million T cells that 500,000 to 600,000 cDNA molecules came. Each CDR3 protein gets one entry after TCRdb re-called the PCR reads with MiXCR. The sample has approximately 570,000 distinct CDR3 sequences, about 40% seen once. As to this clonotype: Its antigen is currently unknown.

This rearrangement joins TRBV7-2 to TRBJ2-1; 7 nucleotides match TRBD2. This receptor was taken from a girl aged 5-17 years with multiple sclerosis. Sequenced sample: blood. The CDR3 nucleotides are TGTGCCAGCAGTTATTATAGCGGGTGGGCCTACAATGAGCAGTTCTTC. Residues: CASSYYSGWAYNEQFF.